A single sample is the source of the 16 T cell receptor beta chains below, sequenced in a study of T cell repertoires in cytomegalovirus infection. TCRdb reprocessed the reads via MiXCR and lists one record per CDR3 protein. The data show almost 550,000 distinct CDR3 sequences, more than 15% seen once. The sequencing sample was made of CD8+ T cells from PBMCs. These receptors were obtained from a human donor in good health (CMV status not recorded). Some clones in this sample may be carry-over from other donors' samples.

The gene calls are TRBV29-1 and TRBJ2-1; 10 nucleotides match TRBD2. Germline V lookup: CDR1 SQVTM, CDR2 ANQGSEA. The CDR3 spans 14 residues. Trimming took 6 bases from V and 0 from J; bases not matched to a gene: 2. CDR3 bases: TGCAGCGTCACTAGCGGGGTCTCCTACAATGAGCAGTTCTTC. This codes for CSVTSGVSYNEQFF.

This clonotype was recorded many times. V is TRBV29-1 and J is TRBJ2-1; possibly TRBD2 for D (5 bases). V was pared by 0 bases and J by 8 bases, with 8 bases between. The V gene's germline CDR1 is SQVTM and CDR2 ANQGSEA. CDR3 length equals 12 residues. In DNA, the CDR3 is TGCAGCGTTGAAGACGTCGGGGATGAGCAGTTCTTC. Amino acids: CSVEDVGDEQFF.

Many counts were recorded for this clonotype. The J gene is TRBJ2-2, the V gene TRBV6-1; D gene unclear. Trimming removed 5 bases from V and 7 bases from J, with 14 bases in between. CDR3 length: 14 amino acids. In germline, CDR1 is MNHNS, CDR2 SASEGT. CDR3 protein: CASSYYFSGGELFF. The DNA of the CDR3 is TGTGCCAGCAGTTATTATTTTTCGGGCGGGGAGCTGTTTTTT.

The genes are TRBV6-5 and TRBJ2-7; D is undetermined. Germline loops: CDR1 MNHEY, CDR2 SVGAGI. The CDR3 has 14 amino acids. Trimming took off 0 bases at V and 5 bases at J, with 11 bases between the two ends. The CDR3: CASSYSGYVDEQYF. CDR3 bases: TGTGCCAGCAGTTACTCCGGTTATGTCGACGAGCAGTACTTC.

The rearrangement uses TRBV11-2 and TRBJ2-7; D is unclear. Germline V gene data show CDR1 as SGHAT and CDR2 as FQNNGV. Between the trimmed V and J ends, which lost 1 base and 1 base, there was a span of 11 bases. The CDR3 runs to 15 residues. This CDR3 is CASSLASALSYEQYF. Here the CDR3 DNA reads TGTGCCAGCAGCTTAGCTAGTGCCCTTTCCTACGAGCAGTACTTC.

Written as DNA, the CDR3 is TGTGCCAGCAGTTTGCGGGAGGGAGGGGAGACCCAGTACTTC. Residues: CASSLREGGETQYF. The chain couples TRBV12-3 or TRBV12-4 to TRBJ2-5; 9 bases map to TRBD2. V gave up 3 bases and J gave up 5 bases; unmatched junction bases: 4. The length of the CDR3 is 14 residues.

The V call is TRBV15, the J call TRBJ1-1; D unresolved. The germline CDR1 and CDR2 sequences are LNHNV and YYDKDF (reference sequence). V lost 7 bases, J lost 1 base, and 10 bases lay in between. CDR3 length: 13 residues. CDR3 region: CATTKTPNTEAFF. The CDR3 DNA follows: TGTGCCACCACTAAAACACCGAACACTGAAGCTTTCTTT.

V is TRBV19 and J is TRBJ1-4; TRBD1 matches 7 bases. The CDR3 spans 15 residues. Trimming cost V 5 bases and J 5 bases; bases outside gene matches: 8. The V gene's germline CDR1 is LNHDA and CDR2 SQIVND (reference sequence). The DNA for the CDR3 is TGTGCCAGTAGTGGGGGACAGCGACCAAATGAAAAACTGTTTTTT. This sequence encodes CASSGGQRPNEKLFF.

The chain uses TRBV6-6 and TRBJ1-2, with 10 bases matching TRBD1. The V and J ends lost 4 bases and 3 bases, in that order; junction bases with no gene match: 8. The CDR3 loop spans 16 amino acids. CDR1 is MNHNY and CDR2 is SVGAGI in the germline V gene (reference sequence). The CDR3 is CASSFTGTGVDYGYTF. CDR3 coding DNA: TGTGCCAGCAGTTTTACGGGGACAGGGGTAGACTATGGCTACACCTTC.

This chain links TRBV5-5 with TRBJ1-3; D is undetermined. Germline values: CDR1 SGHKS, CDR2 YYEKEE (reference sequence). V was cut by 0 bases and J by 0 bases, with 19 bases left in between. The CDR3 is 19 residues long. CDR3 coding DNA: TGTGCCAGCAGCTTGGCCCCCTACCCCGGGCCGAACTCTGGAAACACCATATATTTT. Translated, it gives CASSLAPYPGPNSGNTIYF.

The chain has TRBV19 and TRBJ2-1, with 10 bases aligning to TRBD2. In germline, CDR1 is LNHDA, CDR2 SQIVND (reference sequence). The V gene end was trimmed by 7 bases and the J gene end by 5 bases; junction bases not matched to a gene: 11. The CDR3 has 16 amino acids. The CDR3: CASTPLGGTSDNEQFF. The DNA for the CDR3 is TGTGCCAGTACCCCCTTGGGCGGGACTAGCGACAATGAGCAGTTCTTC.

This clonotype was detected ten times or more. The CDR3 is CASSPPTSGEETQYF. The CDR3 DNA is TGTGCCAGCAGCCCCCCGACTAGCGGGGAAGAGACCCAGTACTTC. The rearrangement links TRBV12-3 or TRBV12-4 to TRBJ2-5, with 11 bases aligning to TRBD2. J gave up 3 bases and V 6 bases, and 6 bases lay outside the gene matches. This CDR3 region has 15 residues.

In its sample, this clonotype was seen a few times. The CDR3 loop reads CASRLNSNQPQHF. CDR3 sequence (DNA): TGTGCCAGCAGACTAAATAGCAATCAGCCCCAGCATTTT. The chain couples TRBV27 to TRBJ1-5; D remains ambiguous. Trimming took off 6 bases at V and 0 bases at J, with 6 bases between the two ends. Germline V gene data show CDR1 as MNHEY and CDR2 as SMNVEV (reference sequence). The CDR3 runs 13 residues.

Ten or more counts support this clonotype. The rearrangement uses TRBV6-1 and TRBJ2-1; 7 positions match TRBD1. Per the germline V gene, CDR1 is MNHNS and CDR2 is SASEGT. V shed 9 bases, J shed 6 bases, and the junction held 5 bases outside the gene matches. The CDR3 totals 12 residues. The CDR3 reads CASTGTANEQFF. Here the CDR3 DNA reads TGTGCCAGTACCGGGACAGCCAATGAGCAGTTCTTC.

Concerning this clonotype itself: A much larger clone is a single base away; this may be a read error. CDR3 DNA: TGTGCCGGCAGGGCTGGAAATGAGCAGTTCTTC. Protein product: CAGRAGNEQFF. The rearrangement links TRBV12-3 or TRBV12-4 to TRBJ2-1, with D possibly being TRBD1 (5 bases). The length of the CDR3 is 11 residues.

This clonotype was counted many times. V is TRBV25-1 and J is TRBJ1-3; D perhaps matches TRBD1 (6 bases). The CDR3 is made up of 16 amino acids. V lost 0 bases to trimming and J lost 1 base, with 10 bases between them. The germline V gene encodes CDR1 MGHDK and CDR2 SYGVNS. The CDR3 region is CASSEYPTGSGNTIYF. The CDR3 nucleotides are TGTGCCAGCAGTGAATATCCGACAGGATCTGGAAACACCATATATTTT.